The present T cell receptor beta chain was sequenced within a study of T cells after yellow fever vaccination. Across the whole study: Those fractions that held only low numbers of cells were prepared using the SMART-Seq v4 Ultra Low Input RNA kit.

Germline loops: CDR1 LNHNV, CDR2 YYDKDF (reference sequence). The CDR3 is made up of 15 amino acids. The V end lost 0 bases, the J end lost 4 bases, and 12 bases lay between the germline ends. Overall study results and limits: The study noted that FACS-sorted repertoires could contain abundant clonotypes contaminating from the bulk population.

This clonotype has a count of ten or more. Its antigen is currently unknown. In making TCR cDNA, 5'RACE template switching added a universal primer site and UMIs to it. In TCRdb, the 5' RACE reads were re-called with MiXCR into one record per CDR3 protein. This sample has 500,000 to 650,000 distinct CDR3 sequences; around an eighth occur once, and the top ten carry about 15%. This specimen consisted of PBMCs, obtained on the day of the yellow fever booster vaccination. The chain uses TRBV15 and TRBJ2-5, with D tentatively TRBD2 (6 bases). This TCR came from a man aged 25-45 years who received the YFV17D yellow fever vaccine. The chain's CDR3 is CATSREGRGAETQYF. The CDR3 DNA sequence: TGTGCCACCAGCAGAGAAGGGCGGGGAGCAGAGACCCAGTACTTC.